The 30 T cell receptor beta chains below all came from one sample that was sequenced in a study of blood T cells in healthy people across ages (dated by TCRdb to between 2015 and 2016). Library preparation employed 5' RACE. These reads were obtained on an Illumina HiSeq 2500. A second PCR of roughly 6 to 11 cycles was run with a J-beta primer mix and a sample-barcoded 5' primer. TCRdb reanalyzed the raw reads on its own, using fastp at Q25 for trimming and MiXCR for clone calling, and kept in-frame beta chains. Rows merge per CDR3 protein into single entries with the most common DNA and genes. The sample data list about 830,000 distinct CDR3 sequences, and about 59% of these were observed just once. 28% of the sample is held by the ten biggest clonotypes. Sequences were obtained from blood. Receptors were obtained from a young man in good health.

This clonotype was seen just once. This rearrangement joins TRBV9 to TRBJ2-1; 7 bases map to TRBD2. CDR3 size: 15 residues. J was trimmed by 8 bases and V by 4 bases; bases with no gene match: 12. Germline V lookup: CDR1 SGDLS, CDR2 YYNGEE. Written as DNA, the CDR3 is TGTGCCAGCAGCCCGGTCGGGGGGATGCCCGATGAGCAGTTCTTC. Translation: CASSPVGGMPDEQFF.

The V gene is TRBV7-2, the J gene TRBJ2-1; D may be TRBD1 or TRBD2 (6 bases each). Germline CDR1 SGHTA, CDR2 FQGNSA. The CDR3 consists of 15 residues. The V gene lost 1 base and the J gene lost 3 bases, with 10 bases spanning the gap. The chain's CDR3 is CASSLGGDIYNEQFF. CDR3 bases: TGTGCCAGCAGCTTAGGGGGGGACATCTACAATGAGCAGTTCTTC.

The J gene is TRBJ1-4, the V gene TRBV7-2, with D maybe TRBD1 (5 bases). The germline CDR1 and CDR2 sequences are SGHTA and FQGNSA. V lost 5 bases and J lost 2, with 18 bases in between. The CDR3 covers 17 residues. CDR3 nucleotide sequence: TGTGCCAGCAGCCCCCACGCTCGGGGACCCACTAATGAAAAACTGTTTTTT. It is translated as CASSPHARGPTNEKLFF.

The genes are TRBV6-2 or TRBV6-3 and TRBJ2-6; a possible D gene is TRBD2 (6 bases). Germline V gene data show CDR1 as MNHEY and CDR2 as SVGEGT. CDR3 length: 16 amino acids. Trimming removed 7 bases from V and 4 bases from J, with 17 bases in between. Written as DNA, the CDR3 is TGTGCCAGCAATCTAGCGCCGCAAGCGGGGGCCAACGTCCTGACTTTC. As protein: CASNLAPQAGANVLTF.

This clonotype was detected only once. The rearrangement uses TRBV5-1 and TRBJ2-7; tentatively, D is TRBD1 or TRBD2 (6 bases each). Trimming left V 3 bases short and J 3 bases short, with 16 bases between. CDR3 length: 15 residues. The germline CDR1 and CDR2 sequences are SGHRS and YFSETQ. The CDR3 is CASSSGPGAFYEQYF. The CDR3 bases are TGCGCCAGCAGCTCCGGTCCGGGGGCCTTCTACGAGCAGTACTTC.

The table lists this clonotype with a few counts. This sequence joins TRBV6-2 or TRBV6-3 and TRBJ1-2; 7 positions match TRBD1. The CDR3 runs to 14 residues. Germline V gives CDR1 MNHEY, CDR2 SVGEGT. The V segment lost 7 bases and the J segment 0 bases; nucleotides outside the gene matches: 5. In nucleotides, the CDR3 is TGTGCCAGCAAGAGGGACAGCTCTAACTATGGCTACACCTTC. Protein product: CASKRDSSNYGYTF.

This clonotype turned up a few times. V is TRBV7-3 and J is TRBJ2-3, with TRBD2 matching 12 bases. This CDR3 comprises 14 residues. V shed 6 bases, J shed 6 bases, and the junction held 4 bases outside the gene matches. Germline CDR1 SGHTA, CDR2 FQGTGA. The CDR3 sequence is CASRSGLAGDTQYF. The CDR3 DNA follows: TGTGCCAGCAGGTCCGGACTAGCGGGGGATACGCAGTATTTT.

The gene calls are TRBV7-2 and TRBJ1-4; possible D gene TRBD1, 5 bases. This CDR3 is built from 17 residues. V was pared by 1 base and J by 6 bases, with 18 bases between. Looked up from germline, CDR1 is SGHTA and CDR2 is FQGNSA. CDR3 sequence: CASSLGVGRDAHEKLFF. The CDR3 bases are TGTGCCAGCAGCTTAGGAGTAGGCAGGGACGCCCATGAAAAACTGTTTTTT. The variable domain in full, with the rest retrieved from reference TRBV7-2 and TRBJ1-4, is GAGVSQSPSNKVTEKGKDVELRCDPISGHTALYWYRQSLGQGLEFLIYFQGNSAPDKSGLPSDRFSAERTGGSVSTLTIQRTQQEDSAVYLCASSLGVGRDAHEKLFFGSGTQLSVL.

The chain employs TRBV20-1 and TRBJ1-1; maybe TRBD1 (6 bases). The CDR3 length is 13 residues. The germline V gene encodes CDR1 DFQATT and CDR2 SNEGSKA (reference sequence). The CDR3 spells CRGLGQQNTEAFF. The DNA of the CDR3 is TGCAGAGGACTTGGACAGCAGAACACTGAAGCTTTCTTT.

This chain links TRBV20-1 with TRBJ2-7, with 7 bases identical to TRBD1. Looked up from germline, CDR1 is DFQATT and CDR2 is SNEGSKA (reference sequence). The J segment lost 3 bases and the V segment lost 5 bases, leaving 10 bases of the junction unmatched. The CDR3 totals 14 residues. CDR3 in amino acids: CSAPPGDRVYEQYF. The CDR3 bases are TGCAGTGCTCCCCCAGGTGACAGGGTCTACGAGCAGTACTTC.

This clonotype was recorded a few times. This chain connects TRBV7-2 to TRBJ2-7; the D gene is possibly TRBD2 (5 bases). Trimming removed 4 bases from V and 0 bases from J, with 13 bases in between. CDR3 length: 15 residues. The germline V gene has CDR1 SGHTA and CDR2 FQGNSA. The CDR3 reads CASSSPAGVSYEQYF. Here the CDR3 DNA reads TGTGCCAGCAGCTCCCCAGCCGGGGTCTCCTACGAGCAGTACTTC.

This chain joins TRBV11-2 and TRBJ1-4, with 9 bases fitting TRBD1. Unmatched junction bases numbered 5, after V lost 4 bases and J lost 8 bases. The CDR3 runs 14 residues. CDR1 SGHAT and CDR2 FQNNGV come from the germline V gene. This CDR3 reads CASSSGQGVEKLFF. In nucleotides, the CDR3 is TGTGCCAGCAGCTCGGGACAGGGAGTCGAAAAACTGTTTTTT. Based on the CDR3 plus reference TRBV11-2 and TRBJ1-4, the full variable domain is EAGVAQSPRYKIIEKRQSVAFWCNPISGHATLYWYQQILGQGPKLLIQFQNNGVVDDSQLPKDRFSAERLKGVDSTLKIQPAKLEDSAVYLCASSSGQGVEKLFFGSGTQLSVL.

The chain is built from TRBV20-1 and TRBJ2-7; D is uncertain. The DNA end is more similar to TRBJ2-5, so the J call may be wrong. Germline V gene lookup returns CDR1 DFQATT and CDR2 SNEGSKA (reference sequence). This CDR3 is 11 amino acids long. CDR3 loop: CSAEPDETQYF. For the CDR3, the DNA is TGCAGTGCTGAACCGGACGAGACCCAGTACTTC.

In the case of this clonotype: A much larger clone differs from this one at a single base, so this may be a read error. The chain uses TRBV28 and TRBJ1-5; no clear D. Germline V gene sequence: CDR1 MDHEN, CDR2 SYDVKM. CDR3 size: 14 residues. The CDR3 nucleotides are TGTGCCAGCAGTTTATCCCATACTTCGCGGCCCAAGCATTTT. It codes for CASSLSHTSRPKHF.

V is TRBV28 and J is TRBJ1-2; D unclear. The V gene lost 2 bases and the J gene lost 7 bases, with 17 bases spanning the gap. Germline V gene lookup returns CDR1 MDHEN and CDR2 SYDVKM. The CDR3 sequence is 15 residues long. CDR3 sequence reads: CASSLPQVAAGGYTF. The CDR3 region has the DNA TGTGCCAGCAGTTTACCCCAAGTGGCGGCGGGTGGCTACACCTTC.

This clonotype has only a few counts. The rearrangement joins TRBV5-5 to TRBJ2-1; D remains unclear. Germline-derived CDR1 and CDR2 are SGHKS and YYEKEE (reference sequence). With 0 bases removed from V and 7 bases from J, the gap between germline ends came to 8 bases. The CDR3 totals 13 residues. For the CDR3, the DNA is TGTGCCAGCAGCTTGGCCGTCGGAAATGAGCAGTTCTTC. Its translation: CASSLAVGNEQFF.

This clonotype was detected many times. V is TRBV12-3 or TRBV12-4 and J is TRBJ2-7; 9 nucleotides align to TRBD1. The CDR3 is 13 amino acids. V lost 5 bases to trimming and J lost 1 base; unmatched junction nucleotides: 0. CDR3 region: CASSGTGSYEQYF. The DNA for the CDR3 is TGTGCCAGCAGTGGGACAGGGTCCTACGAGCAGTACTTC.

The CDR3 loop is CASSLGDRGTYEQYF. The CDR3 DNA reads as TGTGCCAGCAGCTTAGGGGACAGGGGGACCTACGAGCAGTACTTC. This chain joins TRBV7-2 and TRBJ2-7; TRBD1 matches at 11 bases. V trimming: 1 base; J trimming: 2 bases; junction bases outside the gene matches: 1. CDR1 and CDR2 from the germline V gene are SGHTA and FQGNSA. The CDR3 sequence is 15 residues long.

This clonotype was counted between two and nine times. CDR3 protein: CAWSVQETQYF. Written as DNA, the CDR3 is TGTGCCTGGAGTGTTCAAGAGACCCAGTACTTC. The chain carries TRBV30 and TRBJ2-5; D uncertain. Germline lookup yields CDR1 GTSNPN and CDR2 SVGIG (reference sequence). Trimming shortened V by 0 bases and J by 2 bases, and 1 base separated the two germline ends. The length of the CDR3 is 11 residues.

This clonotype was counted between two and nine times. The gene calls are TRBV28 and TRBJ2-4, with 9 bases that match TRBD1. J was trimmed by 3 bases and V by 5 bases; bases with no gene match: 5. The CDR3 has 15 residues. The germline gives CDR1 MDHEN, CDR2 SYDVKM. CDR3 in DNA: TGTGCCAGCAGTGGGACAGGGCGAAGCAAAAACATTCAGTACTTC. This gives the protein CASSGTGRSKNIQYF. Full variable domain (remainder filled in from reference TRBV28 and TRBJ2-4): DVKVTQSSRYLVKRTGEKVFLECVQDMDHENMFWYRQDPGLGLRLIYFSYDVKMKEKGDIPEGYSVSREKKERFSLILESASTNQTSMYLCASSGTGRSKNIQYFGAGTRLSVL.

V and J are TRBV20-1 and TRBJ1-1; tentative D call: TRBD1 (6 bases). Germline CDR1 is DFQATT and CDR2 is SNEGSKA (reference sequence). The CDR3 is 14 amino acids. V was cut by 3 bases and J by 0 bases, with 11 bases left in between. The CDR3 coding sequence is TGCAGTGCTAGCAGGGGAGATTTGAACACTGAAGCTTTCTTT. Translation: CSASRGDLNTEAFF.

The chain links TRBV6-1 to TRBJ2-1; D may correspond to TRBD1 or TRBD2 (5 bases each). Germline V gene lookup returns CDR1 MNHNS and CDR2 SASEGT. The CDR3 contains 15 residues. V shed 7 bases and J shed 13 bases, with 26 bases lying between them. DNA for the CDR3: TGTGCCAGCAACCCGGGACGGGAACTTGAGCCAGGACAGTTCTTC. The encoded protein is CASNPGRELEPGQFF.

This clonotype was seen only a few times. V gene TRBV12-3 or TRBV12-4 combines with J gene TRBJ1-5; tentative D call: TRBD1 (5 bases). V was clipped by 6 bases and J by 7 bases, with 13 bases between them. The CDR3 covers 13 residues. The CDR3 bases are TGTGCCAGCAGCCCGGCCGGGGGACAGCCCCAGCATTTT. Its protein product is CASSPAGGQPQHF.

V usage is TRBV7-2 and J usage is TRBJ2-2, with 8 bases aligning to TRBD1. Looked up from germline, CDR1 is SGHTA and CDR2 is FQGNSA. V was pared by 5 bases and J by 0 bases, with 2 bases of the junction left unmatched. The CDR3 contains 15 residues. CDR3 protein: CASSKQGANTGELFF. DNA for the CDR3: TGTGCCAGCAGCAAACAGGGGGCGAACACCGGGGAGCTGTTTTTT.

This clonotype was found a few times. The genes are TRBV7-4 and TRBJ2-7, with 7 bases fitting TRBD1. Trimming at V came to 7 bases and at J to 2 bases, leaving 8 bases not matched to a gene. Germline V gene lookup returns CDR1 SGHVT and CDR2 SQSDAQ. The CDR3 spans 14 residues. The CDR3 DNA reads as TGTGCCAGCATCTTTGACAGGGAGCCCTACGAGCAGTACTTC. Its protein is CASIFDREPYEQYF. The full variable domain, its missing parts supplied by reference TRBV7-4 and TRBJ2-7, is GAGVSQSPRYKVAKRGRDVALRCDSISGHVTLYWYRQTLGQGSEVLTYSQSDAQRDKSGRPSGRFSAERPERSVSTLKIQRTEQGDSAVYLCASIFDREPYEQYFGPGTRLTVT.

This clonotype was counted between two and nine times. This chain joins TRBV10-3 and TRBJ2-6, with D maybe TRBD1 (6 bases). CDR3 length: 13 residues. V shed 2 bases and J shed 9 bases, with 8 bases lying between them. The germline gives CDR1 ENHRY, CDR2 SYGVKD. The CDR3 sequence: CAISEGTLNVLTF. The CDR3, as DNA: TGTGCCATCAGTGAGGGGACACTCAACGTCCTGACTTTC.

This clonotype has a handful of counts. The CDR3 loop reads CASIIGGQPYEQYF. CDR3 sequence (DNA): TGTGCCAGCATCATAGGGGGACAGCCCTACGAGCAGTACTTC. This chain uses TRBV2 with TRBJ2-7, with 7 bases aligning to TRBD1. There are 14 residues in the CDR3. Trimming took 7 bases from V and 2 from J; bases not matched to a gene: 8. CDR1 is SNHLY and CDR2 is FYNNEI in the germline V gene.

The rearrangement links TRBV20-1 to TRBJ2-1; D gene uncertain. The CDR3 has 14 amino acids. Germline V lookup: CDR1 DFQATT, CDR2 SNEGSKA (reference sequence). The V and J ends lost 3 bases and 6 bases respectively, with 15 bases between them. The CDR3 reads CSASSRASGNEQFF. CDR3 DNA sequence: TGCAGTGCTAGTTCTCGGGCATCGGGCAATGAGCAGTTCTTC.

A word on this clonotype: The CDR3 does not close with the conserved phenylalanine or tryptophan, likely indicating a read error. The limits of the CDR3 on the DNA are not certain, so only TCRdb's listed CDR3 is given. This chain joins TRBV21-1 and TRBJ2-7; TRBD2 is taken as the D call from the table, unchecked against the DNA. TRBV21-1 is a listed pseudogene. The CDR3 is 16 residues long, ends included. CDR3 amino acids: CASSRALRAVPTSSTS.

The rearrangement joins TRBV7-3 to TRBJ2-1, with a possible D match to TRBD2 (5 bases). V was cut by 5 bases and J by 5 bases, with 16 bases left in between. CDR1 SGHTA and CDR2 FQGTGA come from the germline V gene. This CDR3 contains 15 residues. In nucleotides, the CDR3 is TGTGCCAGCAGCCCCCGTTGGGGAGATCACAATGAGCAGTTCTTC. Protein sequence: CASSPRWGDHNEQFF.